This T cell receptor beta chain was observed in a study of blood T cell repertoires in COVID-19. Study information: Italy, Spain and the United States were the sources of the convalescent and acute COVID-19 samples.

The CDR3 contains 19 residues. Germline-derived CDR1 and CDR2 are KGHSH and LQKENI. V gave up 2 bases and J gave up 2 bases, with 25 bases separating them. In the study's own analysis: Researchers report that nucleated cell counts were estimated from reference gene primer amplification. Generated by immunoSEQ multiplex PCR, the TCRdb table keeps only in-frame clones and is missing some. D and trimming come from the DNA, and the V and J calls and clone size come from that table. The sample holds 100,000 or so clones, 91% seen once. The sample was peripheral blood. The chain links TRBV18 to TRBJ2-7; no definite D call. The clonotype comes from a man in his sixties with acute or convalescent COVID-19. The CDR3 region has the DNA TGTGCCAGCTCACCATCCGGGTTTTTGACTTCTCGGAACGCCTACGAGCAGTACTTC. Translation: CASSPSGFLTSRNAYEQYF.